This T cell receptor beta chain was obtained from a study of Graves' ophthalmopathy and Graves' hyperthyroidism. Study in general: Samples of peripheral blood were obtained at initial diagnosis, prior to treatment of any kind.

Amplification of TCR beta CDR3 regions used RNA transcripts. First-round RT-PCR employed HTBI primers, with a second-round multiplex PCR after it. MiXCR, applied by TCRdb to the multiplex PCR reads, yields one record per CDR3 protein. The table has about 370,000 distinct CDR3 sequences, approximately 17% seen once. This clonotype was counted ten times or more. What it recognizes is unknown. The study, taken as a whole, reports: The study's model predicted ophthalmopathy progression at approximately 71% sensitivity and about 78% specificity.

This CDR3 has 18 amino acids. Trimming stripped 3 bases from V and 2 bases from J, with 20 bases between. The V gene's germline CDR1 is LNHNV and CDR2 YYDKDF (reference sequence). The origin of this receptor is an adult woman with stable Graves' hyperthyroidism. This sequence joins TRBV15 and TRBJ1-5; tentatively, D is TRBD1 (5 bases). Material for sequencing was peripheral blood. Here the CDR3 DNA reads TGTGCCACCAGCAGGGGCGGATGGGACCTCAGGGGCAATCAGCCCCAGCATTTT. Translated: CATSRGGWDLRGNQPQHF.